This T cell receptor beta chain was documented in a study of identical twins. General observations from the study: Abundant cord blood beta clonotypes carried fewer insertions; memory repertoires showed none. With beta out-of-frame sequences, excess sharing by twins was weaker.

Via MiXCR, TCRdb re-called the 5' RACE reads, giving one row per CDR3 protein. The sample lists 500,000 or so distinct CDR3 sequences, approximately 14% occurring once. V was pared by 8 bases and J by 1 base, with 18 bases between. This CDR3 has 15 residues. CDR1 is SGHAT and CDR2 is FQNNGV in the germline V gene. This clonotype was seen only a few times. Its antigen is as yet unknown. The data also belong to a second study, concerning yellow fever vaccine responses in identical twins.

Input material: CD4+ T cells sorted from blood. The source of this sequence is a woman under 30 in good health. The gene calls are TRBV11-2 and TRBJ2-7, with D unresolved. The CDR3 region is CASLPRGRNSYEQYF. The CDR3 DNA sequence: TGTGCCAGCCTGCCCCGTGGCAGGAATTCCTACGAGCAGTACTTC.